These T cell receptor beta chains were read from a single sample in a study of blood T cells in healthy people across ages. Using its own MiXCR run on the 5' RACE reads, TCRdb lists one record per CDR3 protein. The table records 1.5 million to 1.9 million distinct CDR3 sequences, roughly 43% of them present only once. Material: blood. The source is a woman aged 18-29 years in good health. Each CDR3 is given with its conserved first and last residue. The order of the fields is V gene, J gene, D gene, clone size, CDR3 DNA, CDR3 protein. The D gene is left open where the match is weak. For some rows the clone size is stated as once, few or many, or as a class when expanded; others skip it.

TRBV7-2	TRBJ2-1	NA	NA	TGTGCCGGCAGCTTGTTCCCGTCGGCCTACAATGAGCAGTTCTTC	CAGSLFPSAYNEQFF
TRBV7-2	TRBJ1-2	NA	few	TGTGCCAGCACCTCCCGGGACACCGCCCGCTATGACTACACCTTC	CASTSRDTARYDYTF
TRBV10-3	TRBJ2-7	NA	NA	TGTGCCATCAGTGAGTCAGACGGGGGCTCCTACGAGCAGTACTTC	CAISESDGGSYEQYF
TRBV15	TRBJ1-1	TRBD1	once	TGTGCCACTAAAGTCCAGGGGGGCACTGAAGCTTTCTTT	CATKVQGGTEAFF
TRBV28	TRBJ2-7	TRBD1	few	TGTGCCAGCAGAACCCCGGGACAGGGAGCCTACGAGCAGTACTTC	CASRTPGQGAYEQYF
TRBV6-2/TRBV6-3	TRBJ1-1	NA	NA	TGTGCCAGCAGTAATACAGATAAGGGTGAAGCTTTCTTT	CASSNTDKGEAFF
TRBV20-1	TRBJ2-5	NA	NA	TGCAGTGCTATAAAAGCCGCGGAGACCCAGTACTTC	CSAIKAAETQYF
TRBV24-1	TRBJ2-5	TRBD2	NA	TGTGCCACCTCTAAGGGAGCGGGAGGGTCGGAGACCCAGTACTTC	CATSKGAGGSETQYF
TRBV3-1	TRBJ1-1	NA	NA	TGTGCCAGCAGCCAAGGACAGTGGGGGGCTTTCTTT	CASSQGQWGAFF
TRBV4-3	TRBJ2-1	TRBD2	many	TGTGCCAGCAGCCAGGCCGGGACTAGCTCCTACAATGAGCAGTTCTTC	CASSQAGTSSYNEQFF
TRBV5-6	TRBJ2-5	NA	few	TGTGCCAGCAGCTATACCGCCGGGGAGACCCAGTACTTC	CASSYTAGETQYF
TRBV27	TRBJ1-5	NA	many	TGTGCCAGCAGCTTGGGTCTCGGCAATCAGCCCCAGCATTTT	CASSLGLGNQPQHF
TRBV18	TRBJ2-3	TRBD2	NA	TGTGCCAGCTCACCACGAGGGACTAGCACCACAGATACGCAGTATTTT	CASSPRGTSTTDTQYF
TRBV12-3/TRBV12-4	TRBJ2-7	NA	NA	TGTGCCAGCAGTTTAAGAGCAGACGAGCAGTACTTC	CASSLRADEQYF
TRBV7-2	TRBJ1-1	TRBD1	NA	TGTGCCAGCAGCTCGCGGACAGGGTCCACTGAAGCTTTCTTT	CASSSRTGSTEAFF
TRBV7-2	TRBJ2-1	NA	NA	TGTGCCAGCAGCCTAGACCCCTGGAGGGTGTACAATGAGCAGTTCTTC	CASSLDPWRVYNEQFF
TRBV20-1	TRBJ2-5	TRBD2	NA	TGCAGTGCTCTCCGGAGGGAGGGCCAAGAGACCCAGTACTTC	CSALRREGQETQYF
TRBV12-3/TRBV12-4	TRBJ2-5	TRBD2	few	TGTGCCAGCAGTTTCACTAGCGGGGTTTCGGCAGAGACCCAGTACTTC	CASSFTSGVSAETQYF
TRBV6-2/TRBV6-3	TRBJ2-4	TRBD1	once	TGTGCCAGCCGGGACAGGGGCAGCATTCAGTACTTC	CASRDRGSIQYF
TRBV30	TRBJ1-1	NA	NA	TGTGCCTGGAACCTCAACAGGGTTTACACTGAAGCTTTCTTT	CAWNLNRVYTEAFF
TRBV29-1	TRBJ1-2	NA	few	TGCAGCGTTGTATGGGGTACCCACTATGGCTACACCTTC	CSVVWGTHYGYTF
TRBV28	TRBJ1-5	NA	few	TGTGCCAGCAGCCCCCAACCGGACATAGCCCCTATATGGAGCAATCAGCCCCAGCATTTT	CASSPQPDIAPIWSNQPQHF
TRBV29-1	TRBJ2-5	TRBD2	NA	TGCAGCGTTGGGGGACTAGTGAAACAAGAGACCCAGTACTTC	CSVGGLVKQETQYF
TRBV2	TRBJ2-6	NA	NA	TGTGCCAGCAGTGAGATGGAAACAGCTGGGGCCAACGTCCTGACTTTC	CASSEMETAGANVLTF
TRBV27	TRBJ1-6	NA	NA	TGTGCCAGTAGTTTCGGGGCGGAGAATTCACCCCTCCACTTT	CASSFGAENSPLHF
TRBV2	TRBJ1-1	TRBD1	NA	TGTGCCAGCACGACAGGGACTAACACTGAAGCTTTCTTT	CASTTGTNTEAFF
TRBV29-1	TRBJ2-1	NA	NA	TGCAGCGGAGTTGGCGCAAGCCGTGAGCAGTTCTTC	CSGVGASREQFF
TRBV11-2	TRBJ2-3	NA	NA	TGTGCCAGCAGCTTTTCTGCTAGGCTGGGCACAGATACGCAGTATTTT	CASSFSARLGTDTQYF
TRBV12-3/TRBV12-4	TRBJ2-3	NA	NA	TGTGCCAGCAGTTTCTTAGGCGGGGGCAGGGATACGCAGTATTTT	CASSFLGGGRDTQYF
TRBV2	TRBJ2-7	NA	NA	TGTGCCAGCAGCCCGACCCTAACTTACAATGAGCAGTACTTC	CASSPTLTYNEQYF
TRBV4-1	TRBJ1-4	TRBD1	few	TGCGCCAGCAGCGAATACAGGGGGCGGGAAAAACTGTTTTTT	CASSEYRGREKLFF
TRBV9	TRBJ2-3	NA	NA	TGTGCCAGCAGCACTTATAATACGGAGGATACGCAGTATTTT	CASSTYNTEDTQYF
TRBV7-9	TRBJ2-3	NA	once	TGTGCCAGCAGCCATAGACAGGCGAGGACAGATACGCAGTATTTT	CASSHRQARTDTQYF
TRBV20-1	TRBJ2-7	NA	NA	TGCAGTGCTCCATCCTGGAAGCGGGCAAACTACGAGCAGTACTTC	CSAPSWKRANYEQYF
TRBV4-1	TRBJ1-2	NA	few	TGCGCCAGCAGCCAAGATGGAGTTCGGGTCTTCTATGGCTACACCTTC	CASSQDGVRVFYGYTF
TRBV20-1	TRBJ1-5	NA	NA	TGCAGTGCTAGAGTGCCCGGGAGCCATCAGCCCCAGCATTTT	CSARVPGSHQPQHF
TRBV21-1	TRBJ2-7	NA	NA	TGTGCCAGCAGCAAAGGGGTCAGCTCCTACGAGCAGTACTTC	CASSKGVSSYEQYF
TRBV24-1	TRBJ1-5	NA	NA	TGTGCCACCAGTCTCTTTAGCAATCAGCCCCAGCATTTT	CATSLFSNQPQHF
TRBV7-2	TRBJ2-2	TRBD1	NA	TGTGCCAGCAGCTTAACAGGGGCATCCGGGGAGCTGTTTTTT	CASSLTGASGELFF
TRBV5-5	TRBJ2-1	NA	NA	TGTGCCAGCAGCAGTAGGACTACGAGCTCCTACAATGAGCAGTTCTTC	CASSSRTTSSYNEQFF
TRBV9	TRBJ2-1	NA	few	TGTGCCAGCAGCGTAGTTGCGAATGAGCAGTTCTTC	CASSVVANEQFF
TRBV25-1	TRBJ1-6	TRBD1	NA	TGTGCCAGCAGTGATCGGGACAGGGCCTTTGGGGCCCTCCACTTT	CASSDRDRAFGALHF
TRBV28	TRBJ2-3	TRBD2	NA	TGTGCCAGCAGCCCATCCGGGACTAGCGGGGTATCAGATACGCAGTATTTT	CASSPSGTSGVSDTQYF
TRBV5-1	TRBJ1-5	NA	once	TGCGCCGGCAGCCCTGCAGGGGTAGGTCAGCCCCAGCATTTT	CAGSPAGVGQPQHF
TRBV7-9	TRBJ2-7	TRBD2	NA	TGTGCCAGCAGCTCCCGGTTTAGCGGGACCTACGAGCAGTACTTC	CASSSRFSGTYEQYF
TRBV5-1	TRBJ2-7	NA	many	TGCGCCAGCAGCTTGACTAGTGGGACCTACGAGCAGTACTTC	CASSLTSGTYEQYF
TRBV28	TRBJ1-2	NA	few	TGTGCCAGCAGTCCAAGGGCATTCCCTGGCTACACCTTC	CASSPRAFPGYTF
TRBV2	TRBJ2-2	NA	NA	TGTGCCAGCAGTGACCCCCATACTAACACCGGGGAGCTGTTTTTT	CASSDPHTNTGELFF
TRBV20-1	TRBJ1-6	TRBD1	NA	TGCAGTGCTAGGGCAGGGGGGTTCTCGGATAATTCACCCCTCCACTTT	CSARAGGFSDNSPLHF
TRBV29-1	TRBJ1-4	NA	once	TGCAGCGTCGCGGGACGAACTAATGAAAAACTGTTTTTT	CSVAGRTNEKLFF
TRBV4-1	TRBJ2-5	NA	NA	TGCGCCAGCAGTCAAGGTGGGGGGCGGCTCCAAGAGACCCAGTACTTC	CASSQGGGRLQETQYF
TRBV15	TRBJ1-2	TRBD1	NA	TGTGCCACCAGCAGGATTCCGGGACAGGGCCTTGGCTACACCTTC	CATSRIPGQGLGYTF
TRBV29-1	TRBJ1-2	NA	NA	TGCAGCGTTGAGGCGCCCGCTTCGGGCTATGGCTACACCTTC	CSVEAPASGYGYTF
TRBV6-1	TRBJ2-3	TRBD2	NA	TGTGCCAGCAGGCGCCAGACTAGCGGGACTAGCACAGATACGCAGTATTTT	CASRRQTSGTSTDTQYF
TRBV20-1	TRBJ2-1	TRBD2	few	TGCAGTGCTATCAGCGGGAGTAGTGGGAATGAGCAGTTCTTC	CSAISGSSGNEQFF
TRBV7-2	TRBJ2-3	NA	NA	TGCGCCAGCAGCTTAGAGGGTATAAGGGCGGATACGCAGTATTTT	CASSLEGIRADTQYF
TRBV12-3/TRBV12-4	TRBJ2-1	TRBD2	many	TGTGCCAGCAGCAGACTAGCGGGGACGTGGGGTGAGCAGTTCTTC	CASSRLAGTWGEQFF
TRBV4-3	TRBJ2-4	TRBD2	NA	TGCGCCAGCAGCCAAGATACTAGCGGGGCTGGGGACATTCAGTACTTC	CASSQDTSGAGDIQYF
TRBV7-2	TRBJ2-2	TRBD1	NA	TGTGCCAGCAGCTCGCGGACAGGCCCCTCTACTACCGGGGAGCTGTTTTTT	CASSSRTGPSTTGELFF